A selection of T cell receptor beta chains follows, all from one sample in a study of cytomegalovirus exposure and HLA in healthy donors. The protocol was immunoSEQ multiplex PCR, while the TCRdb copy is restricted to in-frame clones and leaves out a portion. In the table there are around 100,000 clones, roughly 85% of which are singletons. Sequenced material: PBMCs. These receptors all come from a young man in good health and CMV-seropositive. The CDR3 runs from the conserved cysteine through the conserved F or W. D genes are given only for firm matches. Clone size is shown for a subset of rows, as once, few, many or a class of expanded clone.

cdr3_aa: CASSFQDTYEQYF
cdr3_nt: TGTGCCAGCAGTTTCCAGGACACCTACGAGCAGTACTTC
d_call: -
v_call: TRBV28
clone_size: few
j_call: TRBJ2-7

cdr3_aa: CASSGTGENTEAFF
cdr3_nt: TGTGCCAGTAGCGGAACGGGGGAGAACACTGAAGCTTTCTTT
d_call: -
v_call: TRBV19
clone_size: once
j_call: TRBJ1-1

cdr3_aa: CSVGQGSGQPQHF
cdr3_nt: TGCAGCGTTGGACAGGGGAGCGGACAGCCCCAGCATTTT
d_call: TRBD1
v_call: TRBV29-1
clone_size: few
j_call: TRBJ1-5

cdr3_aa: CASGALAGALPPGELFF
cdr3_nt: TGTGCCAGCGGCGCTCTAGCGGGGGCCCTCCCGCCCGGGGAGCTGTTTTTT
d_call: TRBD2
v_call: TRBV28
clone_size: -
j_call: TRBJ2-2

cdr3_aa: CASSLSGSENGELFF
cdr3_nt: TGTGCCAGCAGCTTATCCGGGAGCGAGAACGGGGAGCTGTTTTTT
d_call: -
v_call: TRBV7-3
clone_size: -
j_call: TRBJ2-2

cdr3_aa: CASSLGVQFNQPQHF
cdr3_nt: TGTGCCAGCAGCTTGGGGGTACAGTTTAATCAGCCCCAGCATTTT
d_call: -
v_call: TRBV5-5
clone_size: -
j_call: TRBJ1-5

cdr3_aa: CASEPGQLTDTQYF
cdr3_nt: TGCGCCAGCGAACCGGGACAGCTCACAGATACGCAGTATTTT
d_call: TRBD1
v_call: TRBV5-1
clone_size: -
j_call: TRBJ2-3

cdr3_aa: CASSEALRWGSTGGDEQFF
cdr3_nt: TGTGCCAGCAGTGAAGCGCTTCGCTGGGGATCGACAGGGGGCGATGAGCAGTTCTTC
d_call: TRBD1
v_call: TRBV2
clone_size: -
j_call: TRBJ2-1

cdr3_aa: CASSFRGPNEKLFF
cdr3_nt: TGTGCCAGCAGTTTCAGGGGGCCGAATGAAAAACTGTTTTTT
d_call: TRBD1
v_call: TRBV28
clone_size: few
j_call: TRBJ1-4

cdr3_aa: CASSYPGGDGYTF
cdr3_nt: TGCGCCAGCAGCTACCCGGGAGGAGATGGCTACACCTTC
d_call: -
v_call: TRBV5-1
clone_size: -
j_call: TRBJ1-2

cdr3_aa: CASSFQVTDTQYF
cdr3_nt: TGTGCCAGCAGCTTCCAGGTCACAGATACGCAGTATTTT
d_call: -
v_call: TRBV7-2
clone_size: -
j_call: TRBJ2-3

cdr3_aa: CASSQVAGYTEAFF
cdr3_nt: TGCGCCAGCAGCCAAGTAGCAGGGTACACTGAAGCTTTCTTT
d_call: -
v_call: TRBV4-1
clone_size: -
j_call: TRBJ1-1

cdr3_aa: CASRLAGANEQFF
cdr3_nt: TGTGCCAGCAGACTAGCGGGAGCGAATGAGCAGTTCTTC
d_call: TRBD2
v_call: TRBV6-1
clone_size: -
j_call: TRBJ2-1

cdr3_aa: CASSYSDRGTPGANVLTF
cdr3_nt: TGTGCCAGCAGCTATTCAGACAGGGGGACGCCTGGGGCCAACGTCCTGACTTTC
d_call: TRBD1
v_call: TRBV5-6
clone_size: -
j_call: TRBJ2-6

cdr3_aa: CASSPPGQLIGYTF
cdr3_nt: TGTGCCAGTAGTCCCCCGGGACAGCTCATCGGCTACACCTTC
d_call: TRBD1
v_call: TRBV19
clone_size: few
j_call: TRBJ1-2

cdr3_aa: CASSPQGQTNTEAFF
cdr3_nt: TGTGCCAGCTCACCGCAGGGACAGACGAACACTGAAGCTTTCTTT
d_call: TRBD1
v_call: TRBV18
clone_size: -
j_call: TRBJ1-1

cdr3_aa: CASSLESGVEAFF
cdr3_nt: TGTGCCAGCAGCTTAGAATCGGGAGTTGAAGCTTTCTTT
d_call: -
v_call: TRBV7-9
clone_size: -
j_call: TRBJ1-1

cdr3_aa: CSVAAVSTDTQYF
cdr3_nt: TGCAGCGTTGCGGCGGTGAGCACAGATACGCAGTATTTT
d_call: -
v_call: TRBV29-1
clone_size: -
j_call: TRBJ2-3

cdr3_aa: CASSPGTSGISSSYNEQFF
cdr3_nt: TGTGCCAGTAGTCCCGGGACTAGCGGGATAAGCAGCTCCTACAATGAGCAGTTCTTC
d_call: TRBD2
v_call: TRBV19
clone_size: -
j_call: TRBJ2-1

cdr3_aa: CASSSAPAGNQPQHF
cdr3_nt: TGTGCCAGCAGCTCCGCCCCGGCGGGCAATCAGCCCCAGCATTTT
d_call: -
v_call: TRBV5-4
clone_size: once
j_call: TRBJ1-5

cdr3_aa: CASSRYTYGYTF
cdr3_nt: TGTGCCAGCAGCCGATACACCTATGGCTACACCTTC
d_call: -
v_call: TRBV7-2
clone_size: once
j_call: TRBJ1-2

cdr3_aa: CASSLEQDSPLHF
cdr3_nt: TGTGCCAGCAGCTTAGAGCAGGATTCACCCCTCCACTTT
d_call: -
v_call: TRBV7-2
clone_size: -
j_call: TRBJ1-6

cdr3_aa: CATGQLNSPLHF
cdr3_nt: TGTGCCACCGGACAGTTGAATTCACCCCTCCACTTT
d_call: -
v_call: TRBV6-5
clone_size: -
j_call: TRBJ1-6

cdr3_aa: CASSVQGSGTEAFF
cdr3_nt: TGTGCCAGCAGCGTCCAGGGGAGCGGCACTGAAGCTTTCTTT
d_call: -
v_call: TRBV2
clone_size: -
j_call: TRBJ1-1

cdr3_aa: CASSLDLGGRNLRQFF
cdr3_nt: TGTGCCAGCAGCTTAGATCTTGGCGGGAGAAATCTACGGCAGTTCTTC
d_call: TRBD2
v_call: TRBV11-3
clone_size: -
j_call: TRBJ2-1

cdr3_aa: CASSRGSYEQYF
cdr3_nt: TGTGCCAGCAGCCGGGGGTCCTACGAGCAGTACTTC
d_call: -
v_call: TRBV7-2
clone_size: -
j_call: TRBJ2-7

cdr3_aa: CASSSPYGQGNIQYF
cdr3_nt: TGTGCCAGCAGCTCGCCCTACGGACAGGGAAACATTCAGTACTTC
d_call: TRBD1
v_call: TRBV11-3
clone_size: -
j_call: TRBJ2-4

cdr3_aa: CASSLGSLGTANSPLHF
cdr3_nt: TGCGCCAGCAGCTTGGGATCATTGGGGACAGCAAATTCACCCCTCCACTTT
d_call: TRBD1
v_call: TRBV5-1
clone_size: -
j_call: TRBJ1-6

cdr3_aa: CASSAGANTEAFF
cdr3_nt: TGTGCCAGCTCGGCGGGGGCGAACACTGAAGCTTTCTTT
d_call: -
v_call: TRBV7-2
clone_size: -
j_call: TRBJ1-1

cdr3_aa: CASSAIGYEQFF
cdr3_nt: TGTGCCAGCAGCGCGATCGGGTATGAGCAGTTCTTC
d_call: -
v_call: TRBV6-5
clone_size: few
j_call: TRBJ2-1

cdr3_aa: CSVGALAKNIQYF
cdr3_nt: TGCAGCGTGGGGGCATTAGCCAAAAACATTCAGTACTTC
d_call: -
v_call: TRBV29-1
clone_size: -
j_call: TRBJ2-4

cdr3_aa: CSVSGDSDNEQFF
cdr3_nt: TGCAGCGTTTCTGGGGACTCCGACAATGAGCAGTTCTTC
d_call: -
v_call: TRBV29-1
clone_size: -
j_call: TRBJ2-1

cdr3_aa: CASSLAGGLTDTQYF
cdr3_nt: TGCGCCAGCAGCTTGGCGGGGGGCCTCACAGATACGCAGTATTTT
d_call: -
v_call: TRBV5-1
clone_size: once
j_call: TRBJ2-3

cdr3_aa: CASSNRRTIYNEQFF
cdr3_nt: TGTGCCAGCAGCAACCGCCGGACTATCTACAATGAGCAGTTCTTC
d_call: -
v_call: TRBV5-4
clone_size: -
j_call: TRBJ2-1

cdr3_aa: CASKTSGVKTQYF
cdr3_nt: TGTGCCAGCAAGACTAGCGGGGTGAAGACCCAGTACTTC
d_call: TRBD2
v_call: TRBV2
clone_size: -
j_call: TRBJ2-5

cdr3_aa: CASSESADRATYEQYF
cdr3_nt: TGCGCCAGCAGTGAGTCAGCCGACAGAGCAACCTACGAGCAGTACTTC
d_call: -
v_call: TRBV10-1
clone_size: once
j_call: TRBJ2-7

cdr3_aa: CASSLGDGLQPQHF
cdr3_nt: TGCGCCAGCAGCTTGGGGGACGGACTACAGCCCCAGCATTTT
d_call: -
v_call: TRBV5-1
clone_size: -
j_call: TRBJ1-5

cdr3_aa: CASSYKILTGELFF
cdr3_nt: TGTGCCAGCAGCTATAAAATCCTCACCGGGGAGCTGTTTTTT
d_call: -
v_call: TRBV27
clone_size: -
j_call: TRBJ2-2

cdr3_aa: CASRGQGVNYGYTF
cdr3_nt: TGTGCCAGCAGAGGACAGGGGGTTAACTATGGCTACACCTTC
d_call: TRBD1
v_call: TRBV9
clone_size: -
j_call: TRBJ1-2

cdr3_aa: CASSGTSPHEQYF
cdr3_nt: TGTGCCAGCAGCGGAACTAGCCCCCACGAGCAGTACTTC
d_call: -
v_call: TRBV9
clone_size: -
j_call: TRBJ2-7

cdr3_aa: CASSAGGTPYEQYF
cdr3_nt: TGTGCCAGCAGCGCGGGGGGGACCCCCTACGAGCAGTACTTC
d_call: TRBD2
v_call: TRBV9
clone_size: -
j_call: TRBJ2-7

cdr3_aa: CASSRGGTDYEQYF
cdr3_nt: TGTGCCAGCAGCCGGGGGGGGACAGATTACGAGCAGTACTTC
d_call: -
v_call: TRBV7-3
clone_size: -
j_call: TRBJ2-7

cdr3_aa: CASSLTTGVSEQYF
cdr3_nt: TGTGCCAGCAGCTTAACGACAGGGGTTTCCGAGCAGTACTTC
d_call: TRBD1
v_call: TRBV7-3
clone_size: few
j_call: TRBJ2-7

cdr3_aa: CASSVSSGASTDTQYF
cdr3_nt: TGTGCCAGCAGCGTGTCTAGCGGAGCTAGCACAGATACGCAGTATTTT
d_call: TRBD2
v_call: TRBV9
clone_size: -
j_call: TRBJ2-3

cdr3_aa: CASSLGGGDEKLFF
cdr3_nt: TGTGCCAGCAGTTTAGGAGGGGGCGATGAAAAACTGTTTTTT
d_call: TRBD1
v_call: TRBV28
clone_size: once
j_call: TRBJ1-4

cdr3_aa: CASSLAASVRGTDTQYF
cdr3_nt: TGTGCCAGCAGCTTGGCCGCATCCGTTCGAGGCACAGATACGCAGTATTTT
d_call: -
v_call: TRBV5-4
clone_size: -
j_call: TRBJ2-3

cdr3_aa: CASSMSISYEQYF
cdr3_nt: TGTGCCAGTAGTATGAGTATTTCCTACGAGCAGTACTTC
d_call: -
v_call: TRBV19
clone_size: -
j_call: TRBJ2-7

cdr3_aa: CASTTSGRLNEQFF
cdr3_nt: TGTGCCAGTACGACTAGCGGGAGACTCAATGAGCAGTTCTTC
d_call: TRBD2
v_call: TRBV19
clone_size: once
j_call: TRBJ2-1

cdr3_aa: CASSPFRDSYGYTF
cdr3_nt: TGTGCCAGCAGCCCTTTCCGGGACAGCTATGGCTACACCTTC
d_call: TRBD1
v_call: TRBV7-8
clone_size: -
j_call: TRBJ1-2

cdr3_aa: CASSPTRGSDYGYTF
cdr3_nt: TGTGCCAGCAGCCCCACCCGCGGGAGCGACTATGGCTACACCTTC
d_call: -
v_call: TRBV7-2
clone_size: -
j_call: TRBJ1-2

cdr3_aa: CASSPGLAGVSSYNEQFF
cdr3_nt: TGCGCCAGCAGCCCAGGACTAGCGGGGGTAAGCTCCTACAATGAGCAGTTCTTC
d_call: TRBD2
v_call: TRBV5-1
clone_size: few
j_call: TRBJ2-1

cdr3_aa: CASSVSANPTAHSNF
cdr3_nt: TGTGCCAGCAGCGTTTCGGCCAACCCGACAGCTCATTCCAACTTC
d_call: -
v_call: TRBV9
clone_size: -
j_call: TRBJ2-5

cdr3_aa: CASSKVGGEQYF
cdr3_nt: TGTGCCAGCAGCAAAGTTGGGGGGGAGCAGTACTTC
d_call: -
v_call: TRBV21-1
clone_size: -
j_call: TRBJ2-7